This TCR beta chain was documented in a study of low-dose radiotherapy and immunotherapy resistance in tumors. Background on the study: Intravenously given cyclophosphamide 200 mg/m2 followed a two-week schedule that placed each dose one day before radiation and immunotherapy. Daily, from cycle 1 day 1 and for four cycles, patients took oral aspirin 300 mg.

This clonotype occurred a few times. The authors ran around 20 PCR cycles to amplify TCRs with a constant-region primer and V-primer adapter. The isolated mRNA underwent amplification through in vitro transcription. TCRdb reanalysed the reads using MiXCR and keeps one entry per CDR3 protein. This table has about 50,000 distinct CDR3 sequences, 10% to 15% appearing once. This sample's time point: before trial treatment. Germline CDR1 SGHAT, CDR2 FQDESV (reference sequence). V lost 5 bases and J lost 3; bases outside the gene matches: 5. The CDR3 length is 14 residues. V and J are TRBV11-1 and TRBJ2-7; 9 bases match TRBD1. The source of this sequence is a female donor with ovarian cancer. This sample comprised PBMCs, obtained before treatment. For the CDR3, the DNA is TGTGCCAGCAGCGCGACAGGGGGTAACTACGAGCAGTACTTC. It encodes CASSATGGNYEQYF. Full variable domain (missing parts from reference TRBV11-1 and TRBJ2-7): EAEVAQSPRYKITEKSQAVAFWCDPISGHATLYWYRQILGQGPELLVQFQDESVVDDSQLPKDRFSAERLKGVDSTLKIQPAELGDSAMYLCASSATGGNYEQYFGPGTRLTVT.